Each of the 22 T cell receptor beta chains below was sequenced from the same sample in a study of shared clonotypes between healthy human individuals. Naive-designated CD8 cells lacked CD45RO, were positively enriched for CCR7, and omitted terminally differentiated effector memory CD45RA+ cells. Assay used: immunoSEQ multiplex PCR; TCRdb lists only in-frame clones, some missing. The top ten clones hold under 2% of a sample with millions of clones, under 95% of them seen once. Material: naive CD8+ T cells from PBMCs. Receptors were obtained from a man aged 18 to 29 in good health. Some clones in this sample may be carry-over from other donors' samples.

V usage is TRBV4-2 and J usage is TRBJ2-7; possibly TRBD1 or TRBD2 for D (6 bases each). The CDR3 is 17 residues long. Trimming shortened V by 0 bases and J by 2 bases, and 17 bases separated the two germline ends. Germline V gene lookup returns CDR1 LGHNA and CDR2 YNFKEQ. The CDR3 sequence: CASSQDLRGGLAYEQYF. For the CDR3, the DNA is TGTGCCAGCAGCCAAGATCTCAGGGGAGGCCTTGCCTACGAGCAGTACTTC.

Turning to this clone: This specimen includes other DNA sequences encoding the same CDR3. The chain carries TRBV7-9 and TRBJ2-1; weak D call: TRBD2 (6 bases). Deletions cut 0 bases from V and 4 bases from J, with 7 bases between. The V gene's germline CDR1 is SEHNR and CDR2 FQNEAQ (reference sequence). The CDR3 extends over 14 amino acids. CDR3 sequence reads: CASSLAGGYNEQFF. The CDR3 DNA reads TGTGCCAGCAGCTTAGCCGGAGGGTACAATGAGCAGTTCTTC.

The V call is TRBV27, the J call TRBJ1-1, with D unresolved. CDR1 is MNHEY, CDR2 SMNVEV, per germline (reference sequence). The CDR3 loop spans 17 amino acids. V was cut by 5 bases and J by 0 bases, with 19 bases left in between. As DNA, the CDR3 is TGTGCCAGCAGTCCAGTGAAGACATGGCCTTTGAACACTGAAGCTTTCTTT. It specifies CASSPVKTWPLNTEAFF.

The rearrangement links TRBV19 to TRBJ1-1; 8 bases map to TRBD1. The CDR3 is 16 residues long. CDR1 is LNHDA, CDR2 SQIVND, per germline (reference sequence). V dropped 3 bases and J dropped 5; count of bases not matched to a gene: 11. CDR3 in amino acids: CASSIGTGRGLTEAFF. The DNA of the CDR3 is TGTGCCAGTAGTATCGGGACAGGCCGAGGGCTAACTGAAGCTTTCTTT.

This chain connects TRBV7-9 to TRBJ1-1; no firm D call. The CDR3 sequence is 12 residues long. Between the trimmed V and J ends, which lost 8 bases and 2 bases, there was a span of 9 bases. From germline, CDR1 is SEHNR and CDR2 FQNEAQ (reference sequence). The CDR3 DNA is TGTGCCAGCCATTGGGGAAACACTGAAGCTTTCTTT. Its protein is CASHWGNTEAFF. The full variable domain, with the rest looked up from reference TRBV7-9 and TRBJ1-1, is DTGVSQNPRHKITKRGQNVTFRCDPISEHNRLYWYRQTLGQGPEFLTYFQNEAQLEKSRLLSDRFSAERPKGSFSTLEIQRTEQGDSAMYLCASHWGNTEAFFGQGTRLTVV.

V and J are TRBV7-9 and TRBJ1-2; 7 bases match TRBD1. Trimming at V came to 4 bases and at J to 5 bases, leaving 10 bases not matched to a gene. The CDR3 is 15 amino acids. Germline V gene lookup returns CDR1 SEHNR and CDR2 FQNEAQ (reference sequence). Written as DNA, the CDR3 is TGTGCCAGCAGCTCGGGACAGACTTACGTTTATGGCTACACCTTC. Amino acids: CASSSGQTYVYGYTF.

The CDR3 reads CASSLDLVPNQPQHF. In DNA, the CDR3 is TGTGCCAGCAGCTTAGATTTAGTCCCTAATCAGCCCCAGCATTTT. The chain combines TRBV11-2 with TRBJ1-5; D gene unclear. V was pared by 0 bases and J by 4 bases, with 10 bases between. Germline V gene sequence: CDR1 SGHAT, CDR2 FQNNGV. CDR3 length equals 15 residues.

The count of this clone is one. The same CDR3 also results from other DNA sequences found in this sample. V and J are TRBV6-1 and TRBJ2-7; TRBD2 matches 10 bases. CDR1 is MNHNS, CDR2 SASEGT, per germline. V gave up 1 base and J gave up 3 bases; unmatched junction bases: 3. This CDR3 is built from 15 residues. CDR3 nucleotide sequence: TGTGCCAGCAGTGAAGGGCTAGCGGGGGTCTACGAGCAGTACTTC. Amino acids: CASSEGLAGVYEQYF.

As regards this clone: The identical CDR3 is also encoded by other nucleotide sequences in the sample. The chain couples TRBV27 to TRBJ1-1, with D uncertain. The CDR3 totals 14 residues. The V and J ends lost 6 bases and 1 base respectively, with 12 bases between them. CDR1 MNHEY and CDR2 SMNVEV come from the germline V gene (reference sequence). CDR3 bases: TGTGCCAGCAGCTTAAGGACTCAGAACACTGAAGCTTTCTTT. Protein: CASSLRTQNTEAFF.

This rearrangement joins TRBV4-1 to TRBJ1-1; the D gene is possibly TRBD1 (5 bases). CDR1 is MGHRA, CDR2 YSYEKL, per germline. CDR3 size: 18 residues. Deletions cut 4 bases from V and 3 bases from J, with 24 bases between. CDR3 DNA sequence: TGCGCCAGCAGCCCTTTTGGCGGACAATATTCAGCGGACACTGAAGCTTTCTTT. This encodes CASSPFGGQYSADTEAFF.

This clone was counted between two and nine times. This chain connects TRBV5-5 to TRBJ2-1, with a tentative D call TRBD2 (5 bases). CDR3 length equals 14 residues. V lost 3 bases and J 7 bases, leaving 14 bases between the germline ends. In germline, CDR1 is SGHKS, CDR2 YYEKEE (reference sequence). CDR3 loop: CASSWNRDGNEQFF. CDR3 in DNA: TGTGCCAGCAGCTGGAATCGGGATGGGAATGAGCAGTTCTTC.

J is TRBJ2-3 and V is TRBV5-1; the match to TRBD1 covers 9 bases. The germline CDR1 and CDR2 sequences are SGHRS and YFSETQ. Trimming at V came to 1 base and at J to 4 bases, leaving 7 bases not matched to a gene. There are 16 residues in the CDR3. CDR3 bases: TGCGCCAGCAGCTTGTCCCGGGACAGGGTGTCAGATACGCAGTATTTT. Its translation is CASSLSRDRVSDTQYF.

In its sample, this clone was seen once. The genes are TRBV5-1 and TRBJ2-3; 9 bases align to TRBD2. This CDR3 is built from 14 residues. Germline CDR1 and CDR2: SGHRS and YFSETQ. V was pared by 3 bases and J by 1 base, with 0 bases of the junction left unmatched. CDR3 sequence (DNA): TGCGCCAGCAGCTCTAGCGGGGGCACAGATACGCAGTATTTT. Amino acid sequence: CASSSSGGTDTQYF.

The chain has TRBV27 and TRBJ2-1, with D perhaps matching TRBD1 (6 bases). The germline V gene encodes CDR1 MNHEY and CDR2 SMNVEV (reference sequence). V shed 7 bases and J shed 6 bases, with 16 bases lying between them. The CDR3 contains 14 residues. The CDR3 nucleotides are TGTGCCAGCACTCATGGCGCAGGGGTCAATGAGCAGTTCTTC. Translating it yields CASTHGAGVNEQFF.

A word on this clone: Other nucleotide sequences in the sample specify the same CDR3. The chain couples TRBV5-1 to TRBJ2-7; D may match TRBD1 or TRBD2 (6 bases each). V gave up 0 bases and J gave up 4 bases, with 11 bases separating them. There are 14 residues in the CDR3. The V gene's germline CDR1 is SGHRS and CDR2 YFSETQ. The CDR3 is CASSLGRGQYEQYF. DNA of the CDR3: TGCGCCAGCAGCTTGGGTCGGGGGCAATACGAGCAGTACTTC.

The chain carries TRBV18 and TRBJ1-1, with D possibly TRBD1 on 5 matching bases. The CDR3 loop spans 16 amino acids. V was trimmed by 3 bases and J by 3 bases, leaving 17 bases between them. Germline lookup yields CDR1 KGHSH and CDR2 LQKENI. CDR3 coding DNA: TGTGCCAGCTCACCGCTCCGACAGTCCTTGGACACTGAAGCTTTCTTT. Translated, it gives CASSPLRQSLDTEAFF.

The chain carries TRBV28 and TRBJ2-1; TRBD1 aligns across 10 bases. V shed 6 bases and J 4 bases; nucleotides not matched to a gene: 6. The CDR3 is made up of 15 amino acids. Germline lookup yields CDR1 MDHEN and CDR2 SYDVKM. Written as DNA, the CDR3 is TGTGCCAGCAGACCGGGACAGGGGTTTTACAATGAGCAGTTCTTC. This codes for CASRPGQGFYNEQFF.

This clone showed up just a few times. The V and J genes are TRBV6-6 and TRBJ2-7; 7 bases are shared with TRBD1. The CDR3 is made up of 12 amino acids. V shed 0 bases and J 12 bases; nucleotides not matched to a gene: 5. Per germline, CDR1 MNHNY and CDR2 SVGAGI (reference sequence). CDR3 region: CASSYSRDSAYF. The CDR3 DNA sequence: TGTGCCAGCAGTTACTCCCGGGACAGTGCGTACTTC.

The J gene is TRBJ1-1, the V gene TRBV7-8; D perhaps matches TRBD1 (5 bases). Germline V gene sequence: CDR1 SGHVS, CDR2 FQNEAQ. This CDR3 is 12 amino acids long. V lost 2 bases and J lost 7, with 8 bases in between. CDR3 amino acids: CASSLRGFEAFF. In DNA form, the CDR3 reads TGTGCCAGCAGCTTAAGGGGATTTGAAGCTTTCTTT.

The CDR3 bases are TGTGCCAGCGCAGGGACAGATTCCTACAATGAGCAGTTCTTC. Protein: CASAGTDSYNEQFF. This chain joins TRBV6-4 and TRBJ2-1; 7 bases match TRBD1. The CDR3 sequence is 14 residues long. Germline trimming cut 8 bases from V and 1 base from J; bases unmatched to any gene: 5. CDR1 and CDR2 (germline): MRHNA, SNTAGT.

This clone has just one count. The chain recombines TRBV9 with TRBJ1-5; D gene unclear. Trimming stripped 3 bases from V and 3 bases from J, with 19 bases between. The CDR3 covers 17 residues. CDR1 and CDR2 from the germline V gene are SGDLS and YYNGEE. The CDR3 sequence is CASSANPYEGNNQPQHF. CDR3 DNA: TGTGCCAGCAGCGCAAACCCCTATGAAGGGAACAATCAGCCCCAGCATTTT. The entire variable domain, with the rest obtained from reference TRBV9 and TRBJ1-5, is as follows: DSGVTQTPKHLITATGQRVTLRCSPRSGDLSVYWYQQSLDQGLQFLIQYYNGEERAKGNILERFSAQQFPDLHSELNLSSLELGDSALYFCASSANPYEGNNQPQHFGDGTRLSIL.

This chain uses TRBV30 with TRBJ1-6, with D perhaps matching TRBD1 (6 bases). The CDR3 totals 14 residues. V gave up 7 bases and J gave up 7 bases, with 17 bases separating them. Germline values: CDR1 GTSNPN, CDR2 SVGIG (reference sequence). The CDR3 sequence: CAYRVPRGNSPLHF. The CDR3 nucleotides are TGTGCCTACCGGGTCCCTAGGGGGAATTCACCCCTCCACTTT.